The rows below give T cell receptor beta chains drawn from one sample of a study of shared clonotypes between healthy human individuals. Libraries were prepared by immunoSEQ multiplex PCR; TCRdb keeps only in-frame clonotypes and omits some of them. The sample lists around 1.6 million clones, approximately 98% occurring once. Sequenced sample: naive CD4+ T cells sorted from blood. These receptors came from a young man in good health. Both conserved end residues are part of each CDR3. The D gene is left open where the match is weak. Expanded clones get a size class; other rows say once, few or many, or leave the size out.

D: -; J: TRBJ1-1; size: -; V: TRBV19; CDR3: CASSPGEAPNTEAFF; DNA: TGTGCCAGTAGTCCCGGGGAGGCACCCAACACTGAAGCTTTCTTT
D: -; J: TRBJ2-1; size: -; V: TRBV4-1; CDR3: CASTTPRRRSSYNEQFF; DNA: TGCGCCAGCACCACCCCCCGCCGGAGGAGCTCCTACAATGAGCAGTTCTTC
D: TRBD2; J: TRBJ2-7; size: -; V: TRBV5-1; CDR3: CASSLVGLAGYEQYF; DNA: TGCGCCAGCAGCTTGGTAGGGCTAGCGGGTTACGAGCAGTACTTC
D: TRBD1; J: TRBJ1-2; size: -; V: TRBV19; CDR3: CASSADRGPSGYTF; DNA: TGTGCCAGTAGTGCGGACAGGGGGCCGTCTGGCTACACCTTC
D: TRBD2; J: TRBJ2-7; size: -; V: TRBV6-4; CDR3: CALGASGINEQYF; DNA: TGTGCCCTTGGGGCTAGCGGGATTAACGAGCAGTACTTC
D: -; J: TRBJ1-3; size: once; V: TRBV19; CDR3: CASSIKSTGMNSGNTIYF; DNA: TGTGCCAGTAGTATAAAATCAACAGGGATGAACTCTGGAAACACCATATATTTT
D: -; J: TRBJ2-5; size: once; V: TRBV6-5; CDR3: CASSYSGRETQYF; DNA: TGTGCCAGCAGTTACTCTGGGCGAGAGACCCAGTACTTC
D: -; J: TRBJ2-7; size: -; V: TRBV5-8; CDR3: CASGQQAYEQYF; DNA: TGTGCCAGCGGTCAACAGGCTTACGAGCAGTACTTC
D: TRBD2; J: TRBJ2-7; size: -; V: TRBV27; CDR3: CASSVRGGGYEQYF; DNA: TGTGCCAGCAGTGTACGCGGGGGAGGCTACGAGCAGTACTTC
D: TRBD2; J: TRBJ2-1; size: -; V: TRBV6-1; CDR3: CASSELRLAGDINEQFF; DNA: TGTGCCAGCAGTGAATTACGGCTAGCGGGAGATATCAATGAGCAGTTCTTC
D: -; J: TRBJ2-7; size: -; V: TRBV19; CDR3: CASSADIRDSYEQYF; DNA: TGTGCCAGTAGTGCAGATATCAGGGATTCCTACGAGCAGTACTTC
D: -; J: TRBJ2-2; size: -; V: TRBV27; CDR3: CASSLFGVLNTGELFF; DNA: TGTGCCAGCAGTTTATTCGGGGTCTTGAACACCGGGGAGCTGTTTTTT
D: -; J: TRBJ2-5; size: -; V: TRBV13; CDR3: CASSFVGTEETQYF; DNA: TGTGCCAGCAGCTTTGTCGGGACGGAAGAGACCCAGTACTTC
D: -; J: TRBJ1-2; size: -; V: TRBV7-9; CDR3: CASSPIELRVRGYTF; DNA: TGTGCCAGCAGTCCAATAGAGTTGCGGGTTCGTGGCTACACCTTC
D: TRBD2; J: TRBJ2-7; size: -; V: TRBV7-9; CDR3: CASSPGTSGSSYEQYF; DNA: TGTGCCAGCAGCCCTGGGACTAGCGGAAGCTCCTACGAGCAGTACTTC
D: -; J: TRBJ2-7; size: -; V: TRBV5-4; CDR3: CASSLAASYASYEQYF; DNA: TGTGCCAGCAGCTTGGCGGCTTCTTACGCTTCCTACGAGCAGTACTTC
D: -; J: TRBJ1-5; size: -; V: TRBV19; CDR3: CASSVSGVWQPQHF; DNA: TGTGCCAGTAGTGTCTCGGGGGTTTGGCAGCCCCAGCATTTT
D: -; J: TRBJ1-2; size: few; V: TRBV29-1; CDR3: CSSRGSTGYSYTF; DNA: TGCAGCAGTCGGGGTTCTACCGGTTATAGCTACACCTTC
D: -; J: TRBJ1-4; size: -; V: TRBV11-2; CDR3: CASSLVAGAGKLFF; DNA: TGTGCCAGCAGCTTAGTGGCTGGGGCCGGAAAACTGTTTTTT
D: TRBD1; J: TRBJ2-7; size: -; V: TRBV19; CDR3: CASSIVGQGAAEQYF; DNA: TGTGCCAGTAGTATAGTAGGACAGGGGGCGGCCGAGCAGTACTTC
D: -; J: TRBJ1-5; size: -; V: TRBV5-5; CDR3: CASSLSAGLSNQPQHF; DNA: TGTGCCAGCAGCTTAAGTGCGGGACTGAGTAATCAGCCCCAGCATTTT
D: -; J: TRBJ2-5; size: once; V: TRBV7-2; CDR3: CASSSSRRGETQYF; DNA: TGTGCCAGCAGCTCAAGCCGAAGGGGAGAGACCCAGTACTTC
D: -; J: TRBJ2-7; size: -; V: TRBV4-3; CDR3: CASSQLLASEQYF; DNA: TGCGCCAGCAGCCAACTACTAGCTTCCGAGCAGTACTTC
D: -; J: TRBJ2-3; size: -; V: TRBV18; CDR3: CASRETGLTDTQYF; DNA: TGTGCCAGCCGAGAAACAGGTCTAACAGATACGCAGTATTTT
D: TRBD2; J: TRBJ2-3; size: -; V: TRBV11-2; CDR3: CASSLDQRTSSTDTQYF; DNA: TGTGCCAGCAGCTTAGATCAGAGGACTAGCAGCACAGATACGCAGTATTTT
D: TRBD2; J: TRBJ2-2; size: -; V: TRBV7-8; CDR3: CASSSTFSGGDTGELFF; DNA: TGTGCCAGCAGCTCCACCTTTTCGGGAGGGGACACCGGGGAGCTGTTTTTT
D: TRBD2; J: TRBJ2-1; size: -; V: TRBV7-8; CDR3: CASSSRVAGASHEQFF; DNA: TGTGCCAGCAGCTCAAGAGTAGCGGGAGCCAGCCATGAGCAGTTCTTC
D: -; J: TRBJ1-3; size: -; V: TRBV2; CDR3: CASSERTVLSGNTIYF; DNA: TGTGCCAGCAGTGAAAGGACAGTCTTATCTGGAAACACCATATATTTT
D: -; J: TRBJ2-6; size: -; V: TRBV28; CDR3: CASLPLVGAANVLTF; DNA: TGTGCCAGCCTTCCTCTGGTCGGGGCCGCCAACGTCCTGACTTTC
D: TRBD2; J: TRBJ2-1; size: -; V: TRBV18; CDR3: CASSSNSGTSGLGEQFF; DNA: TGTGCCAGCTCATCAAATTCCGGGACTAGCGGGTTGGGCGAGCAGTTCTTC
D: TRBD2; J: TRBJ2-2; size: -; V: TRBV5-1; CDR3: CASSPTSGLYGTGELFF; DNA: TGCGCCAGCAGCCCGACTAGCGGGCTTTATGGCACCGGGGAGCTGTTTTTT
D: -; J: TRBJ1-5; size: -; V: TRBV10-1; CDR3: CASSENSNQPQHF; DNA: TGCGCCAGCAGCGAAAATAGCAATCAGCCCCAGCATTTT
D: -; J: TRBJ2-5; size: -; V: TRBV7-2; CDR3: CASSTGILPRGETQYF; DNA: TGTGCCAGCAGCACAGGGATTCTCCCTCGGGGAGAGACCCAGTACTTC
D: -; J: TRBJ2-4; size: -; V: TRBV7-9; CDR3: CASSPTELAKNIRYF; DNA: TGTGCCAGCAGCCCCACAGAACTAGCCAAAAACATTCGGTACTTC
D: TRBD1; J: TRBJ2-7; size: once; V: TRBV29-1; CDR3: CSVLPGGYEQYF; DNA: TGCAGCGTTTTGCCAGGGGGCTACGAGCAGTACTTC
D: -; J: TRBJ2-3; size: -; V: TRBV9; CDR3: CASSRGWPTSTDTQYF; DNA: TGTGCCAGCAGCAGGGGGTGGCCTACTAGCACAGATACGCAGTATTTT
D: -; J: TRBJ1-2; size: -; V: TRBV19; CDR3: CASSIEIDRTQWVHGYTF; DNA: TGTGCCAGTAGTATTGAGATTGACCGCACTCAGTGGGTCCATGGCTACACCTTC
D: -; J: TRBJ2-7; size: -; V: TRBV25-1; CDR3: CASSEYIGQQYF; DNA: TGTGCCAGCAGTGAATATATTGGGCAGCAGTACTTC
D: -; J: TRBJ2-7; size: -; V: TRBV2; CDR3: CASRDYEQYF; DNA: TGTGCCAGCAGAGACTACGAGCAGTACTTC
D: -; J: TRBJ2-7; size: -; V: TRBV5-1; CDR3: CASSLWGQGMDEQYF; DNA: TGCGCCAGCAGCTTGTGGGGCCAGGGGATGGACGAGCAGTACTTC
D: -; J: TRBJ2-1; size: -; V: TRBV10-1; CDR3: CASGFWASAQFF; DNA: TGCGCCAGCGGATTTTGGGCGTCGGCGCAGTTCTTC
D: TRBD2; J: TRBJ2-1; size: once; V: TRBV2; CDR3: CASSEPGLASYNEQFF; DNA: TGTGCCAGCAGTGAGCCGGGACTAGCGAGCTACAATGAGCAGTTCTTC
D: TRBD1; J: TRBJ2-7; size: once; V: TRBV11-2; CDR3: CASSPRSTGGYEQYF; DNA: TGTGCCAGCAGCCCCCGATCGACAGGGGGCTACGAGCAGTACTTC
D: -; J: TRBJ1-1; size: -; V: TRBV11-2; CDR3: CASSQWFTEAFF; DNA: TGTGCCAGCAGCCAATGGTTCACTGAAGCTTTCTTT
D: -; J: TRBJ2-3; size: -; V: TRBV28; CDR3: CASSPVGTDTQYF; DNA: TGTGCCAGCAGCCCCGTAGGTACAGATACGCAGTATTTT
D: TRBD2; J: TRBJ2-3; size: -; V: TRBV13; CDR3: CASSLGLAGEGSTDTQYF; DNA: TGTGCCAGCAGCTTAGGGCTAGCGGGAGAAGGAAGCACAGATACGCAGTATTTT
D: -; J: TRBJ1-5; size: -; V: TRBV28; CDR3: CASSLPGVFQPQHF; DNA: TGTGCCAGCAGTCTCCCCGGGGTGTTCCAGCCCCAGCATTTT
D: -; J: TRBJ2-3; size: -; V: TRBV7-2; CDR3: CASSLALTSSRVQYF; DNA: TGTGCCAGCAGCTTAGCGCTAACTAGTAGTAGGGTTCAGTATTTT
D: TRBD1; J: TRBJ1-1; size: -; V: TRBV2; CDR3: CASTGTGVYTEAFF; DNA: TGTGCCAGCACCGGGACAGGAGTTTACACTGAAGCTTTCTTT
D: -; J: TRBJ1-1; size: -; V: TRBV10-1; CDR3: CASSPSGAANTEAFF; DNA: TGCGCCAGCAGTCCCTCGGGGGCGGCGAACACTGAAGCTTTCTTT